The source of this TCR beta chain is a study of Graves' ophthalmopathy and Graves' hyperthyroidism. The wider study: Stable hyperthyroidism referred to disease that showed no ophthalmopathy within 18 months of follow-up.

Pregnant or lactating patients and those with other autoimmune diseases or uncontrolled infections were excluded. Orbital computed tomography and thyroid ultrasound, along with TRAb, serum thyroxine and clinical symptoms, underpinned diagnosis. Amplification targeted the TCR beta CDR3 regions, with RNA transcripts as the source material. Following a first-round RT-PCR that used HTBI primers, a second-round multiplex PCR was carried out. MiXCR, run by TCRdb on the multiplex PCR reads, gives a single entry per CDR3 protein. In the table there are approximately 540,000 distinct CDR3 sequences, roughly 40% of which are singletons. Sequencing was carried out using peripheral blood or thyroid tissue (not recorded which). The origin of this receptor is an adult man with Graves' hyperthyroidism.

The CDR3 loop is CSVQGETGTYGYTF. CDR3 nucleotides: TGCAGCGTTCAAGGGGAGACAGGAACCTATGGCTACACCTTC. The chain has TRBV29-1 and TRBJ1-2; D is possibly TRBD1 (6 bases). The germline V gene has CDR1 SQVTM and CDR2 ANQGSEA. The CDR3 runs to 14 residues. Trimming shortened V by 5 bases and J by 4 bases, and 17 bases separated the two germline ends.